A selection of T cell receptor beta chains follows, all from one sample in a study of CD8 T cells in Susac syndrome. In TCRdb, the immunoSEQ multiplex PCR reads were re-called with MiXCR into one record per CDR3 protein. The sample consists of about 76,000 distinct CDR3 sequences, around 93% of them appearing once. The sample was CD8+ T cells from PBMCs. The receptor source for this set is a human donor with Susac syndrome. CDR3s include the opening cysteine and the closing phenylalanine or tryptophan. Each record gives: V gene, clone size, J gene, D gene, CDR3 protein, CDR3 DNA. D genes are given only for firm matches. Clone sizes are given selectively: once, few, many, or a class where the clone is expanded.

V: TRBV5-6; size: .; J: TRBJ2-1; D: TRBD2; CDR3: CASSFGLALYNEQFF; DNA: TGTGCCAGCAGCTTTGGACTAGCGCTCTACAATGAGCAGTTCTTC
V: TRBV7-2; size: few; J: TRBJ2-7; D: TRBD2; CDR3: CASSPGLAGGSYEQYF; DNA: TGTGCCAGCAGCCCGGGACTAGCGGGAGGCTCCTACGAGCAGTACTTC
V: TRBV20-1; size: .; J: TRBJ2-5; D: TRBD2; CDR3: CSVAGGGRETQYF; DNA: TGCAGTGTCGCCGGCGGGGGGCGGGAGACCCAGTACTTC
V: TRBV28; size: .; J: TRBJ2-1; D: TRBD2; CDR3: CASSRLAGDYYNEQFF; DNA: TGTGCCAGCTCCAGGCTAGCGGGAGATTACTACAATGAGCAGTTCTTC
V: TRBV29-1; size: .; J: TRBJ1-5; D: TRBD1; CDR3: CSVWTGSDQPQHF; DNA: TGCAGCGTTTGGACAGGGAGCGATCAGCCCCAGCATTTT
V: TRBV4-1; size: .; J: TRBJ2-1; D: TRBD2; CDR3: CASSQLNSGGVYNEQFF; DNA: TGCGCCAGCAGCCAACTCAATAGCGGGGGCGTGTACAATGAGCAGTTCTTC
V: TRBV28; size: .; J: TRBJ2-7; D: TRBD1; CDR3: CASRRDSSYEQYF; DNA: TGTGCCAGCCGCCGGGACAGCTCCTACGAGCAGTACTTC
V: TRBV7-2; size: .; J: TRBJ2-2; D: .; CDR3: CASSHGQTNTGELFF; DNA: TGTGCCAGCAGCCATGGACAGACGAACACCGGGGAGCTGTTTTTT
V: TRBV4-3; size: once; J: TRBJ2-2; D: TRBD1; CDR3: CASSLDHGQGAGTGELFF; DNA: TGCGCCAGCAGCCTTGATCACGGGCAGGGGGCGGGCACCGGGGAGCTGTTTTTT
V: TRBV3-1; size: .; J: TRBJ2-7; D: .; CDR3: CASSQGASSYEQYF; DNA: TGTGCCAGCAGCCAAGGGGCGTCCTCCTACGAGCAGTACTTC
V: TRBV4-2; size: .; J: TRBJ1-1; D: .; CDR3: CASSPVQGQVGNTEAFF; DNA: TGTGCCAGCAGCCCTGTCCAGGGGCAGGTGGGGAACACTGAAGCTTTCTTT
V: TRBV3-1; size: .; J: TRBJ1-1; D: .; CDR3: CASSISPRQMNTEAFF; DNA: TGTGCCAGCAGCATCTCACCTCGGCAGATGAACACTGAAGCTTTCTTT
V: TRBV19; size: .; J: TRBJ2-7; D: TRBD1; CDR3: CASSNSGTGIYEQYF; DNA: TGTGCCAGTAGTAACTCCGGGACAGGGATTTACGAGCAGTACTTC
V: TRBV19; size: once; J: TRBJ1-5; D: TRBD1; CDR3: CASTNTPGGGYQPQHF; DNA: TGTGCCAGTACTAACACCCCGGGAGGGGGCTATCAGCCCCAGCATTTT
V: TRBV9; size: .; J: TRBJ2-7; D: .; CDR3: CASSVGGTYYEQYF; DNA: TGTGCCAGCAGCGTAGGTGGGACCTACTACGAGCAGTACTTC
V: TRBV6-2/TRBV6-3; size: .; J: TRBJ1-1; D: .; CDR3: CASTSVKEWGNHEAFF; DNA: TGTGCCAGCACCTCAGTTAAGGAGTGGGGTAATCATGAAGCTTTCTTT
V: TRBV7-9; size: .; J: TRBJ2-4; D: .; CDR3: CASSPPRNIQYF; DNA: TGTGCCAGCAGCCCGCCGAGGAACATTCAGTACTTC
V: TRBV28; size: .; J: TRBJ1-2; D: .; CDR3: CASSSGQSANYGYTF; DNA: TGTGCCAGCAGTTCCGGACAATCGGCTAACTATGGCTACACCTTC
V: TRBV18; size: .; J: TRBJ2-7; D: TRBD2; CDR3: CASSSRTSDSYEQYF; DNA: TGTGCCAGCTCATCTCGGACTAGTGATTCCTACGAGCAGTACTTC
V: TRBV30; size: .; J: TRBJ2-1; D: .; CDR3: CAWSVQVRVSYNEQFF; DNA: TGTGCCTGGAGTGTACAGGTTCGGGTCTCCTACAATGAGCAGTTCTTC
V: TRBV6-1; size: few; J: TRBJ2-7; D: .; CDR3: CASRPPGVTYEQYF; DNA: TGTGCCAGCAGACCCCCGGGCGTCACCTACGAGCAGTACTTC
V: TRBV7-9; size: .; J: TRBJ2-3; D: .; CDR3: CASSFLRTDTQYF; DNA: TGTGCCAGCAGCTTTTTGAGGACAGATACGCAGTATTTT
V: TRBV7-9; size: .; J: TRBJ2-1; D: TRBD2; CDR3: CASSPLAGGGEQFF; DNA: TGTGCCAGCAGCCCCTTAGCGGGGGGCGGTGAGCAGTTCTTC
V: TRBV6-5; size: .; J: TRBJ2-7; D: .; CDR3: CASSYMQGNPYEQYF; DNA: TGTGCCAGCAGTTACATGCAGGGGAACCCCTACGAGCAGTACTTC
V: TRBV27; size: .; J: TRBJ2-7; D: .; CDR3: CASSPGDSSYEQYF; DNA: TGTGCCAGCAGTCCGGGGGACAGCTCCTACGAGCAGTACTTC
V: TRBV7-2; size: .; J: TRBJ2-7; D: TRBD2; CDR3: CASSSYGTSGRGAKNEQYF; DNA: TGTGCCAGCAGCTCCTACGGGACTAGCGGGAGGGGCGCAAAAAACGAGCAGTACTTC
V: TRBV2; size: .; J: TRBJ2-1; D: TRBD1; CDR3: CASRVWTGPEEEQFF; DNA: TGTGCCAGCAGGGTTTGGACAGGTCCCGAAGAGGAGCAGTTCTTC
V: TRBV7-2; size: .; J: TRBJ2-7; D: TRBD2; CDR3: CASSLEAGGPSHEQYF; DNA: TGTGCCAGCAGCTTAGAAGCGGGGGGTCCCTCCCACGAGCAGTACTTC
V: TRBV28; size: .; J: TRBJ2-3; D: TRBD2; CDR3: CASSRLAGGPRAADTQYF; DNA: TGTGCCAGCAGCCGACTAGCGGGAGGGCCGAGAGCCGCAGATACGCAGTATTTT
V: TRBV4-1; size: .; J: TRBJ2-1; D: TRBD2; CDR3: CASSLLAGAPSEQFF; DNA: TGCGCCAGCAGCCTACTAGCGGGAGCCCCTTCTGAGCAGTTCTTC
V: TRBV5-1; size: .; J: TRBJ2-1; D: .; CDR3: CASSLGFMGIRTYNEQFF; DNA: TGCGCCAGCAGCTTGGGGTTCATGGGGATTAGGACCTACAATGAGCAGTTCTTC
V: TRBV7-8; size: once; J: TRBJ2-1; D: TRBD2; CDR3: CASSPRTSGSGNEQFF; DNA: TGTGCCAGCAGCCCTCGGACTAGCGGGAGTGGGAATGAGCAGTTCTTC
V: TRBV7-8; size: .; J: TRBJ1-5; D: .; CDR3: CASSLSARDPNQPQHF; DNA: TGTGCCAGCAGCTTAAGCGCACGGGACCCCAATCAGCCCCAGCATTTT
V: TRBV4-2; size: .; J: TRBJ1-5; D: .; CDR3: CASSQEVGQPQHF; DNA: TGTGCCAGCAGCCAAGAGGTAGGGCAGCCCCAGCATTTT
V: TRBV28; size: .; J: TRBJ2-7; D: .; CDR3: CASSLSIEQYF; DNA: TGTGCCAGCAGTTTATCCATCGAGCAGTACTTC
V: TRBV12-3/TRBV12-4; size: .; J: TRBJ1-5; D: .; CDR3: CASATEAYQPQHF; DNA: TGTGCCAGCGCAACAGAAGCCTATCAGCCCCAGCATTTT
V: TRBV7-8; size: .; J: TRBJ2-2; D: .; CDR3: CASSSSRTRNTGELFF; DNA: TGTGCCAGCAGCTCCAGTCGGACGCGGAACACCGGGGAGCTGTTTTTT
V: TRBV20-1; size: .; J: TRBJ1-5; D: TRBD1; CDR3: CSARDSSYQPQHF; DNA: TGCAGTGCCCGGGACAGTTCTTATCAGCCCCAGCATTTT
V: TRBV14; size: .; J: TRBJ2-7; D: .; CDR3: CASSQGSAEQYF; DNA: TGTGCCAGCAGCCAAGGATCGGCCGAGCAGTACTTC
V: TRBV7-9; size: .; J: TRBJ1-3; D: .; CDR3: CASSLPPGTDKTGNTIYF; DNA: TGTGCCAGCAGCTTACCTCCAGGGACGGATAAGACTGGAAACACCATATATTTT
V: TRBV4-3; size: .; J: TRBJ2-7; D: .; CDR3: CASSQDRLAGSEQYF; DNA: TGCGCCAGCAGCCAAGATCGCCTAGCAGGATCCGAGCAGTACTTC
V: TRBV18; size: .; J: TRBJ1-1; D: .; CDR3: CASSPGSGTPGTEAFF; DNA: TGTGCCAGCTCACCAGGGTCGGGGACCCCGGGGACTGAAGCTTTCTTT
V: TRBV27; size: few; J: TRBJ2-1; D: .; CDR3: CASSLGGSYNEQFF; DNA: TGTGCCAGCAGTTTGGGCGGCTCCTACAATGAGCAGTTCTTC
V: TRBV27; size: .; J: TRBJ2-6; D: .; CDR3: CASSLYMRMSGANVLTF; DNA: TGTGCCAGCAGTTTATACATGAGGATGTCTGGGGCCAACGTCCTGACTTTC
V: TRBV20-1; size: .; J: TRBJ2-3; D: .; CDR3: CSAIKVSTDTQYF; DNA: TGCAGTGCTATTAAGGTATCCACAGATACGCAGTATTTT
V: TRBV18; size: once; J: TRBJ1-2; D: .; CDR3: CASSLPWTADATF; DNA: TGTGCCAGCTCACTCCCATGGACAGCGGACGCCACCTTC
V: TRBV5-4; size: .; J: TRBJ2-3; D: TRBD2; CDR3: CASSWGLAGPSTDTQYF; DNA: TGTGCCAGCAGCTGGGGACTAGCGGGACCTAGCACAGATACGCAGTATTTT